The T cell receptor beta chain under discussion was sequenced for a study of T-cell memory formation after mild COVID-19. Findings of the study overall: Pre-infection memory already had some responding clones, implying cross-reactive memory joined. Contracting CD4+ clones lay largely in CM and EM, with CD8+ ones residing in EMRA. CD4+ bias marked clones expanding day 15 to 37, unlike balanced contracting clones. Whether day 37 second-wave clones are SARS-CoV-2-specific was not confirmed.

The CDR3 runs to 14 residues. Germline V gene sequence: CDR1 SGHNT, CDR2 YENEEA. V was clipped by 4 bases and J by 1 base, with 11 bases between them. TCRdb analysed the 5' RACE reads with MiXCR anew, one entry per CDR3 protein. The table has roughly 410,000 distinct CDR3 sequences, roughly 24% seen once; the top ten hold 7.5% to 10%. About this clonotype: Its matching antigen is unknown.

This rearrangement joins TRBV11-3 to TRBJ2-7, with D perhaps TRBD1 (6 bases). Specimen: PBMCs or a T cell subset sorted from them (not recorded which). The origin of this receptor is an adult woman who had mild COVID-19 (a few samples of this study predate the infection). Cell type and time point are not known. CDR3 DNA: TGTGCCAGCAGCTCCCTGGACAGATCCTACGAGCAGTACTTC. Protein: CASSSLDRSYEQYF.